A single sample is the source of the 5 T cell receptor beta chains below, sequenced in a study of T cell responses to AZD1222 COVID-19 vaccine. Some clones are missing from TCRdb's copy, which holds only in-frame ones; the method was immunoSEQ multiplex PCR. Of 110,000 to 150,000 clones listed, around 89% are singletons. The material was peripheral blood, obtained on day 0 of AZD1222 vaccination. The receptors originated from an adult in good health.

The rearrangement uses TRBV7-9 and TRBJ2-1, with 10 bases identical to TRBD2. J was trimmed by 0 bases and V by 5 bases; bases with no gene match: 10. The CDR3 is 18 residues long. The V gene's germline CDR1 is SEHNR and CDR2 FQNEAQ (reference sequence). The CDR3 protein is CASSRPQREGSSYNEQFF. CDR3 nucleotides: TGTGCCAGCAGCCGACCTCAGCGGGAGGGGAGCTCCTACAATGAGCAGTTCTTC.

The chain is built from TRBV18 and TRBJ1-5, with D uncertain. CDR3 length: 16 amino acids. Trimming took off 5 bases at V and 1 base at J, with 15 bases between the two ends. CDR1 and CDR2 (germline): KGHSH, LQKENI. CDR3 sequence: CASSSADPDSNQPQHF. The DNA for the CDR3 is TGTGCCAGCTCATCCGCCGATCCGGACAGCAATCAGCCCCAGCATTTT.

This chain connects TRBV19 to TRBJ1-6; 11 bases are shared with TRBD1. Germline V gives CDR1 LNHDA, CDR2 SQIVND (reference sequence). The CDR3 is made up of 16 amino acids. V trimming: 5 bases; J trimming: 7 bases; junction bases outside the gene matches: 7. The CDR3 here is CASSSSGQGANSPLHF. DNA for the CDR3: TGTGCCAGTAGTTCCTCCGGACAGGGGGCAAATTCACCCCTCCACTTT.

The chain is built from TRBV6-2 or TRBV6-3 and TRBJ1-1; weak D call: TRBD1 (5 bases). The CDR3 loop spans 15 amino acids. Germline CDR1 and CDR2: MNHEY and SVGEGT. V was shortened by 5 bases and J by 4 bases, with 17 bases between the two germline ends. In nucleotides, the CDR3 is TGTGCCAGCAGTGTCCTCGACTGGGGCGGCACTGAAGCTTTCTTT. Translating it yields CASSVLDWGGTEAFF.

CDR3 protein: CASSYSSKGGLDLYEQYF. CDR3 DNA: TGTGCCAGCAGTTACTCGAGTAAAGGGGGCTTAGACCTCTACGAGCAGTACTTC. The chain uses TRBV6-2 or TRBV6-3 and TRBJ2-7; 7 bases fit TRBD1. J was trimmed by 3 bases and V by 0 bases; bases with no gene match: 14. Germline V gene data show CDR1 as MNHEY and CDR2 as SVGEGT. There are 18 residues in the CDR3.